This is a list of T cell receptor beta chains from one sample in a study of CD8 T cells in ankylosing spondylitis. TCRdb processed the 5' RACE reads anew with MiXCR; each CDR3 protein has one entry. The repertoire holds about 200,000 distinct CDR3 sequences, with around 13% as singletons. The source material was blood, either unsorted or a sorted T cell fraction (not recorded which). These receptors were taken from a male donor with ankylosing spondylitis or in good health (not recorded which). The CDR3 runs from the conserved cysteine through the conserved F or W. A D gene is named only where the DNA matches it firmly. Clone size is given for some rows only: seen once, a few or many times, or a class if the clone is expanded.

TRBJ1-1 few TRBV12-3/TRBV12-4 NA CASSPAGVGKNTEAFF TGTGCCAGCAGTCCAGCGGGGGTGGGAAAGAACACTGAAGCTTTCTTT
TRBJ2-7 few TRBV9 NA CASAVGGSSLDEQYF TGTGCCAGCGCCGTCGGGGGCTCCTCTCTGGACGAGCAGTACTTC
TRBJ2-2 NA TRBV4-1 TRBD2 CASSPPRGGTGELFF TGCGCCAGCAGCCCACCCCGGGGGGGCACCGGGGAGCTGTTTTTT
TRBJ2-2 NA TRBV19 NA CAISKRETGELFF TGTGCCATTTCAAAAAGGGAGACCGGGGAGCTGTTTTTT
TRBJ1-1 NA TRBV2 NA CASDGGNTEAFF TGTGCCAGTGATGGGGGGAACACTGAAGCTTTCTTT
TRBJ1-2 few TRBV5-1 NA CASSSFRDGANYGYTF TGCGCCAGCAGCTCATTCCGGGACGGAGCTAACTATGGCTACACCTTC
TRBJ2-1 once TRBV5-8 NA CASSLAQPEQFF TGTGCCAGCAGCTTGGCCCAGCCTGAGCAGTTCTTC
TRBJ2-7 NA TRBV20-1 NA CSARGFFRGETYEQYF TGCAGTGCTAGAGGTTTTTTTAGGGGGGAGACCTACGAGCAGTACTTC
TRBJ1-2 few TRBV5-1 TRBD1 CASSTGTGSYGYTF TGCGCCAGCAGCACCGGGACAGGGAGCTATGGCTACACCTTC
TRBJ2-3 few TRBV7-2 NA CASSFPLADTQYF TGTGCCAGCAGCTTCCCCTTGGCAGATACGCAGTATTTT
TRBJ2-1 many TRBV6-4 TRBD2 CASSEGLAESNEQFF TGTGCCAGCAGCGAGGGACTAGCGGAGTCCAATGAGCAGTTCTTC
TRBJ1-2 many TRBV12-3/TRBV12-4 NA CASKLSGDGYTF TGTGCCAGCAAGCTCTCAGGGGATGGCTACACCTTC
TRBJ1-6 many TRBV12-3/TRBV12-4 TRBD1 CASSDGQDSYNSPLHF TGTGCCAGCAGCGACGGACAGGACTCCTATAATTCACCCCTCCACTTT